One and the same sample provided the 16 T cell receptor beta chains below, sequenced in a study of OX40 agonist ivuxolimab in advanced cancers. Libraries were prepared through the immunoSEQ multiplex PCR assay. Sourced from immuneACCESS, this table was stored by TCRdb with only in-frame sequences that have V and J called. A share of the clones is absent; for the studies checked, an unresolved V gene accounts for under half, and the remainder has no known explanation. This sample gives 20,000 or so clones in total; 86% of them show up just once. Together, the top ten hold 13% of the sample. Sequencing was performed on CD4+ or CD8+ T cells sorted from blood, taken in a trial of the OX40 agonist ivuxolimab. Receptors originate from an adult with an advanced solid tumor such as melanoma, head and neck, liver or kidney cancer.

This clone occurred a few times. The V and J genes are TRBV27 and TRBJ1-2; D gene ambiguous. In germline, CDR1 is MNHEY, CDR2 SMNVEV (reference sequence). The CDR3 covers 14 residues. With 2 bases removed from V and 0 bases from J, the gap between germline ends came to 7 bases. In DNA, the CDR3 is TGTGCCAGCAGTTTAAGTCCGCCTAACTATGGCTACACCTTC. This codes for CASSLSPPNYGYTF.

V usage is TRBV7-9 and J usage is TRBJ2-1, with D possibly TRBD2 on 6 matching bases. From germline, CDR1 is SEHNR and CDR2 FQNEAQ (reference sequence). This CDR3 spans 14 amino acids. Between the trimmed V and J ends, which lost 7 bases and 8 bases, there was a span of 18 bases. The CDR3 DNA sequence: TGTGCCAGCACCTTTATGCGGGACTTATATGAGCAGTTCTTC. Translating gives CASTFMRDLYEQFF.

The chain employs TRBV27 and TRBJ2-7; 8 bases are shared with TRBD2. The CDR3 is made up of 13 amino acids. The V gene's germline CDR1 is MNHEY and CDR2 SMNVEV (reference sequence). J lost 7 bases, V lost 2 bases, and 4 bases had no gene match. DNA for the CDR3: TGTGCCAGCAGTTTAGGACTAGCTGGAGAGCAGTACTTC. Its translation: CASSLGLAGEQYF.

The chain uses TRBV4-1 and TRBJ2-5, with unresolved D. With the DNA end fitting TRBJ2-7 better, the J assignment may be wrong. The CDR3 consists of 14 residues. Germline loops: CDR1 MGHRA, CDR2 YSYEKL. CDR3 residues: CASSQGKGRNEQYF. The CDR3 DNA follows: TGCGCCAGCAGCCAAGGAAAGGGCCGCAACGAGCAGTACTTC.

CDR3 sequence reads: CASSLPRGGMEPQHF. The CDR3 bases are TGTGCCAGCAGTTTGCCCCGCGGGGGCATGGAGCCCCAGCATTTT. This chain connects TRBV28 to TRBJ1-5; D is possibly TRBD1 (6 bases). The CDR3 extends over 15 amino acids. Trimming took 3 bases from V and 8 from J, leaving 17 bases between them. From germline, CDR1 is MDHEN and CDR2 SYDVKM.

The J gene is TRBJ2-7, the V gene TRBV5-8; the D call may be TRBD1 or TRBD2 (6 bases each). Per the germline V gene, CDR1 is SGHTS and CDR2 is YDEGEE. CDR3 length: 16 amino acids. V was clipped by 3 bases and J by 2 bases, with 18 bases between them. The CDR3 DNA sequence: TGTGCCAGCAGCTCGCGGTCGACGGAGGGGGCCTACGAGCAGTACTTC. Its protein product is CASSSRSTEGAYEQYF.

The chain joins TRBV7-2 to TRBJ1-2; weak D call: TRBD1 (6 bases). Germline-derived CDR1 and CDR2 are SGHTA and FQGNSA. Trimming left V 2 bases short and J 4 bases short, with 8 bases between. This CDR3 is 13 amino acids long. In nucleotides, the CDR3 is TGTGCCAGCAGCTTACAGGGGCTCTATGGCTACACCTTC. This encodes CASSLQGLYGYTF.

This clone is large by share. Here the CDR3 reads CASRNLGGWTEAFF. CDR3 nucleotides: TGTGCCAGTAGGAATCTTGGCGGTTGGACTGAAGCTTTCTTT. This sequence joins TRBV19 and TRBJ1-1; unclear D gene. The CDR3 runs 14 residues. Germline V gene lookup returns CDR1 LNHDA and CDR2 SQIVND (reference sequence). Deletions cut 6 bases from V and 5 bases from J, with 16 bases between.

J is TRBJ2-7 and V is TRBV27; unclear D gene. CDR1 is MNHEY, CDR2 SMNVEV, per germline (reference sequence). The germline V and J ends were trimmed by 5 bases and 4 bases, with 15 bases remaining between them. The CDR3 sequence is 14 residues long. As DNA, the CDR3 is TGTGCCAGCAGTCTGGGCCTTGGGCCGTACGAGCAGTACTTC. It specifies CASSLGLGPYEQYF.

The rearrangement uses TRBV19 and TRBJ1-4, with 11 bases matching TRBD1. Looked up from germline, CDR1 is LNHDA and CDR2 is SQIVND (reference sequence). The V and J ends lost 1 base and 6 bases, in that order; junction bases with no gene match: 13. This CDR3 has 19 residues. The CDR3 spells CASSIAFGQGAKQDEKLFF. CDR3 bases: TGTGCCAGTAGTATAGCCTTCGGACAGGGGGCAAAGCAGGATGAAAAACTGTTTTTT.

The chain couples TRBV2 to TRBJ1-2, with a possible D match to TRBD1 (5 bases). Germline-derived CDR1 and CDR2 are SNHLY and FYNNEI. Trimming shortened V by 9 bases and J by 2 bases, and 10 bases separated the two germline ends. The CDR3 sequence is 12 residues long. The CDR3 region is CARGAGNYGYTF. CDR3 coding DNA: TGTGCCAGAGGGGCGGGAAACTATGGCTACACCTTC.

V usage is TRBV5-1 and J usage is TRBJ2-1; 7 nucleotides agree with TRBD1. This CDR3 is 14 amino acids long. Germline values: CDR1 SGHRS, CDR2 YFSETQ. The V gene end was trimmed by 0 bases and the J gene end by 8 bases; junction bases not matched to a gene: 5. CDR3 sequence (DNA): TGCGCCAGCAGCTTGGCGGCCCAGGGGGATGAGCAGTTCTTC. Amino acid sequence: CASSLAAQGDEQFF.

The chain couples TRBV28 to TRBJ1-1; D gene unclear. V was clipped by 6 bases and J by 4 bases, with 9 bases between them. Looked up from germline, CDR1 is MDHEN and CDR2 is SYDVKM. This CDR3 is 12 amino acids long. For the CDR3, the DNA is TGTGCCAGCAGCTTACGGGGCACTGAAGCTTTCTTT. Its protein is CASSLRGTEAFF.

This chain uses TRBV7-9 with TRBJ1-2; 8 nucleotides match TRBD1. Trimming took 1 base from V and 4 from J; bases not matched to a gene: 8. From germline, CDR1 is SEHNR and CDR2 FQNEAQ (reference sequence). The CDR3 extends over 16 amino acids. The CDR3 nucleotides are TGTGCCAGCAGCTTAGGTGGCACAGGGGGTGGCTATGGCTACACCTTC. Encoded protein: CASSLGGTGGGYGYTF. Filled out from reference TRBV7-9 and TRBJ1-2, the complete variable domain reads DTGVSQNPRHKITKRGQNVTFRCDPISEHNRLYWYRQTLGQGPEFLTYFQNEAQLEKSRLLSDRFSAERPKGSFSTLEIQRTEQGDSAMYLCASSLGGTGGGYGYTFGSGTRLTVV.

The chain has TRBV25-1 and TRBJ2-2, with D possibly being TRBD2 (5 bases). The ends were cut back, 8 bases at V and 5 bases at J, with 18 bases in the middle. The CDR3 runs to 15 residues. From germline, CDR1 is MGHDK and CDR2 SYGVNS. Here the CDR3 reads CASPSGSLGTGELFF. The CDR3 DNA follows: TGTGCCAGCCCATCGGGATCCTTGGGGACCGGGGAGCTGTTTTTT.

V usage is TRBV5-8 and J usage is TRBJ2-7; maybe TRBD1 (6 bases). V lost 4 bases, J lost 3 bases, and 20 bases lay in between. The CDR3 sequence is 16 residues long. Germline V gene data show CDR1 as SGHTS and CDR2 as YDEGEE. The CDR3 loop is CASSPLLGLGGYEQYF. The CDR3 nucleotides are TGTGCCAGCAGCCCGTTATTAGGCCTAGGGGGCTACGAGCAGTACTTC.